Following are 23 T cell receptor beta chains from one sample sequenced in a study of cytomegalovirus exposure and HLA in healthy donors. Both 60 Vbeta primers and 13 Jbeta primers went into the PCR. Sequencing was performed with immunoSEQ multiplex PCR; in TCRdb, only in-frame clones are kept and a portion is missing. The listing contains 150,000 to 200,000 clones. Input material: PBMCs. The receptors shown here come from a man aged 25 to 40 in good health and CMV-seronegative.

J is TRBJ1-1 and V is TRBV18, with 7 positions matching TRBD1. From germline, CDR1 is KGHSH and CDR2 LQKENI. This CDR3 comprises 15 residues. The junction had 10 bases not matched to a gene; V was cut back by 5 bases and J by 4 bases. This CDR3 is CASSYTGAGSTEAFF. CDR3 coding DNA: TGTGCCAGCTCATACACAGGGGCAGGGAGCACTGAAGCTTTCTTT.

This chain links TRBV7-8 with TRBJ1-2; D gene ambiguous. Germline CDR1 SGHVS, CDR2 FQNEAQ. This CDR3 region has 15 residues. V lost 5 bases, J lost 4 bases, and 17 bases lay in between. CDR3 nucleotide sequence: TGTGCCAGCAGCCCAATGGGCACCCTCGGCTATGGCTACACCTTC. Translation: CASSPMGTLGYGYTF.

The CDR3 loop is CASSSGLASDEQYF. The CDR3 coding sequence is TGCGCCAGCAGTTCGGGACTAGCGTCAGACGAGCAGTACTTC. V and J are TRBV5-1 and TRBJ2-7; 10 nucleotides agree with TRBD2. CDR1 and CDR2 (germline): SGHRS, YFSETQ. V lost 5 bases to trimming and J lost 5 bases; unmatched junction nucleotides: 7. The CDR3 has 14 amino acids.

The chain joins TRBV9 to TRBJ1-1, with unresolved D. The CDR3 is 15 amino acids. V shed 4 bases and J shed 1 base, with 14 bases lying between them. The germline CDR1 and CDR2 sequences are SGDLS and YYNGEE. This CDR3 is CASSTSSNSNTEAFF. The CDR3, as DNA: TGTGCCAGCAGCACTTCGTCAAACTCGAACACTGAAGCTTTCTTT.

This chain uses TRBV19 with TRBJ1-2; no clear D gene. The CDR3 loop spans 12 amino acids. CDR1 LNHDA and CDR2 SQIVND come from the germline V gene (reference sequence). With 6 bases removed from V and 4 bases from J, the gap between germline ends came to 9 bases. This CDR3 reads CASSAGGYGYTF. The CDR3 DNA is TGTGCCAGTAGCGCCGGTGGCTATGGCTACACCTTC.

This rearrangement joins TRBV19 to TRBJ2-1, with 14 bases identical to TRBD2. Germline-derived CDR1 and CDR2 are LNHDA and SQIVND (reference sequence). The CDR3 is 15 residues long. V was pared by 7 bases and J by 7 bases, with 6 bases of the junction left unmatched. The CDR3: CASITGTSGSNEQFF. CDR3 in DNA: TGTGCCAGTATTACCGGGACTAGCGGGAGTAATGAGCAGTTCTTC. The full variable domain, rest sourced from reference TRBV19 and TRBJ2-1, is DGGITQSPKYLFRKEGQNVTLSCEQNLNHDAMYWYRQDPGQGLRLIYYSQIVNDFQKGDIAEGYSVSREKKESFPLTVTSAQKNPTAFYLCASITGTSGSNEQFFGPGTRLTVL.

CDR3 DNA sequence: TGCAGCGTTTCGGGTGGGTGGCGGATTGGCGACGAGCAGTACTTC. This encodes CSVSGGWRIGDEQYF. The rearrangement uses TRBV29-1 and TRBJ2-7; D ambiguous. Germline-derived CDR1 and CDR2 are SQVTM and ANQGSEA. The CDR3 extends over 15 amino acids. V was cut by 5 bases and J by 5 bases, with 22 bases left in between.

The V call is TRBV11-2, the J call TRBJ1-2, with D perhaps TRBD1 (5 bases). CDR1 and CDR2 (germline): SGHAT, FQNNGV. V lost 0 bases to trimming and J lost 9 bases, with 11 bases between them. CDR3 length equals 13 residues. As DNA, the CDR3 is TGTGCCAGCAGCTTAGATAGGGGAATAAGCTACACCTTC. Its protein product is CASSLDRGISYTF.

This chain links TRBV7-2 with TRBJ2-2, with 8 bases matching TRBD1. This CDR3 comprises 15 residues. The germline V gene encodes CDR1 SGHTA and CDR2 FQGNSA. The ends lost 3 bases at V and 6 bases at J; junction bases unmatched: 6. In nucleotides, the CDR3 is TGTGCCAGCAGCTTCCAGGGGGCGTACCCCGGGGAGCTGTTTTTT. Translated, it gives CASSFQGAYPGELFF.

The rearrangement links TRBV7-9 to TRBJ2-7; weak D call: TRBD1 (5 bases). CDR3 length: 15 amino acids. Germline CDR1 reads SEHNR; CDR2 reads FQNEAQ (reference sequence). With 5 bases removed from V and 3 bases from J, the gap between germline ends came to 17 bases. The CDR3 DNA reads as TGTGCCAGCAGCCTCTCAGGGAACCTAATCTACGAGCAGTACTTC. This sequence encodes CASSLSGNLIYEQYF.

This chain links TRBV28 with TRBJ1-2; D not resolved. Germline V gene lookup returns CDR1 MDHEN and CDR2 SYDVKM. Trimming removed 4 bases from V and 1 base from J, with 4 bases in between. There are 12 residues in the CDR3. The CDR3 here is CASSSVNYGYTF. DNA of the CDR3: TGTGCCAGCAGTTCCGTTAACTATGGCTACACCTTC.

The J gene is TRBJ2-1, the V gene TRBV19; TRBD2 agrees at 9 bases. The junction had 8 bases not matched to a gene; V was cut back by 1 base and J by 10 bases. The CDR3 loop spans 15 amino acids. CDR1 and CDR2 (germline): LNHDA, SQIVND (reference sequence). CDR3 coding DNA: TGTGCCAGTAGTATAGCTAGCGGGGTCCTTGGGGAGCAGTTCTTC. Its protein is CASSIASGVLGEQFF.

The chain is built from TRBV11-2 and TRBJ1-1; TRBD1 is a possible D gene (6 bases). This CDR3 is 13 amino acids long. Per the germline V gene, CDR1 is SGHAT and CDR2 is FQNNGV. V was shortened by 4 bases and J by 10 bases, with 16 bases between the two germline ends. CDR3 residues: CASSSQGGVGAFF. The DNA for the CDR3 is TGTGCCAGCAGCTCCCAAGGGGGGGTTGGAGCTTTCTTT. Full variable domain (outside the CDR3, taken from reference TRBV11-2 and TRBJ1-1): EAGVAQSPRYKIIEKRQSVAFWCNPISGHATLYWYQQILGQGPKLLIQFQNNGVVDDSQLPKDRFSAERLKGVDSTLKIQPAKLEDSAVYLCASSSQGGVGAFFGQGTRLTVV.

The CDR3 coding sequence is TGCGCCAGCAGCTTGGGGGGCGGGGGCGTTTTCAATGAGCAGTTCTTC. It encodes CASSLGGGGVFNEQFF. V and J are TRBV5-1 and TRBJ2-1; tentative D call: TRBD2 (7 bases). The length of the CDR3 is 16 residues. CDR1 and CDR2 from the germline V gene are SGHRS and YFSETQ. With 0 bases removed from V and 6 bases from J, the gap between germline ends came to 16 bases.

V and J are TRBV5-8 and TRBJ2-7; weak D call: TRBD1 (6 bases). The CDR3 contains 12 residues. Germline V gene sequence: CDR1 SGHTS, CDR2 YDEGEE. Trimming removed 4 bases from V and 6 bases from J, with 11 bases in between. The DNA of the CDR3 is TGTGCCAGCAGCCCTACAGGGCCCGAGCAGTACTTC. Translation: CASSPTGPEQYF.

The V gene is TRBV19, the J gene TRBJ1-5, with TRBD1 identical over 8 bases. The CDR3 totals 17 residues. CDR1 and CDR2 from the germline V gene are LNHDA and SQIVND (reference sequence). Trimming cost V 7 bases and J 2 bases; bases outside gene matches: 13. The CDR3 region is CASKPDRGDYGNQPQHF. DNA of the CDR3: TGTGCCAGTAAACCCGACAGGGGAGACTACGGCAATCAGCCCCAGCATTTT. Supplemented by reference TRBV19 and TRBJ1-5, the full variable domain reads DGGITQSPKYLFRKEGQNVTLSCEQNLNHDAMYWYRQDPGQGLRLIYYSQIVNDFQKGDIAEGYSVSREKKESFPLTVTSAQKNPTAFYLCASKPDRGDYGNQPQHFGDGTRLSIL.

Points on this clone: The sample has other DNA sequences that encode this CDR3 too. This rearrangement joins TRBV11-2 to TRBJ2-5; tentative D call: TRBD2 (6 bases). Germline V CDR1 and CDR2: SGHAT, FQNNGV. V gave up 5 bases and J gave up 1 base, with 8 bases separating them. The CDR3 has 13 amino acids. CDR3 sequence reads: CASSPGVQETQYF. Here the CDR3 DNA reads TGTGCCAGCAGCCCGGGGGTCCAAGAGACCCAGTACTTC.

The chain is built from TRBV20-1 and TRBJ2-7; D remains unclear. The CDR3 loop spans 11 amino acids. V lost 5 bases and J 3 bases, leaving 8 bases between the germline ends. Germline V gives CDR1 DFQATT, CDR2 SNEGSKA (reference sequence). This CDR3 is CSAPKIYEQYF. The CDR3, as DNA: TGCAGTGCTCCTAAAATCTACGAGCAGTACTTC.

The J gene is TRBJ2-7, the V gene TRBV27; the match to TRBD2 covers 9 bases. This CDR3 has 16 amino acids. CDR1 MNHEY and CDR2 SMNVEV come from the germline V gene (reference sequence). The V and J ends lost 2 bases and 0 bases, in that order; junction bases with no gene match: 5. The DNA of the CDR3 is TGTGCCAGCAGTTTAAACGCAGCGGGAGGCTCCTACGAGCAGTACTTC. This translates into CASSLNAAGGSYEQYF.

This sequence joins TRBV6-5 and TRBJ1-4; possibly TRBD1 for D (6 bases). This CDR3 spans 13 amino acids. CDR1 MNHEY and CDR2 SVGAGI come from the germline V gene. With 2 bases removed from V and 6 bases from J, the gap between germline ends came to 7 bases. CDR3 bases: TGTGCCAGCAGTTACGGACAGTATGAAAAACTGTTTTTT. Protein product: CASSYGQYEKLFF.

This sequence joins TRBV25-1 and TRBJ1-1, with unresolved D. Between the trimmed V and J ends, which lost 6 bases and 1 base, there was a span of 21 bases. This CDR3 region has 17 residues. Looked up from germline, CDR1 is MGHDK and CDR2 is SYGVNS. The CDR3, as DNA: TGTGCCAGCAGACCCCCCCCCGGTCGGCGGAGGAACACTGAAGCTTTCTTT. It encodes CASRPPPGRRRNTEAFF.

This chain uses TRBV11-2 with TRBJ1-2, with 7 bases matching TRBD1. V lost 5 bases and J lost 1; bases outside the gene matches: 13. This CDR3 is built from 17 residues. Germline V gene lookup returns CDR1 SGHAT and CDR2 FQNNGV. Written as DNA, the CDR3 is TGTGCCAGCAGCCTAGGAGACAGGGTTTCCGTTAACTATGGCTACACCTTC. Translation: CASSLGDRVSVNYGYTF.

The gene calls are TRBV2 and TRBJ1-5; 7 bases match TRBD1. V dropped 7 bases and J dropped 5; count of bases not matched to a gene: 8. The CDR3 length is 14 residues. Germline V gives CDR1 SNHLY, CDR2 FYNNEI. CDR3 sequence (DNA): TGTGCCAGCACCCAGGGGGGTAGGGATCAGCCCCAGCATTTT. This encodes CASTQGGRDQPQHF.